A selection of T cell receptor beta chains follows, all from one sample in a study of response to subunit inactivated influenza vaccine. TCRdb used MiXCR to reprocess the RT-PCR reads, holding one entry per CDR3 protein. The sample carries hundreds of thousands of distinct CDR3 sequences, roughly 10% recorded once. These records were also assigned to another study, of T cells expressing NK-cell markers.

Here the sequenced sample was PBMCs from blood, taken on the day of vaccination. The receptors shown here come from a man aged 50 to 60 who received an inactivated influenza vaccine. CDR3s include the opening cysteine and the closing phenylalanine or tryptophan. Fields, in order: D gene, J gene, clone size, V gene, CDR3 protein, CDR3 DNA. D genes are given only for firm matches. Some rows mark clone size as missing; the rest say once, few, many or name a class of expanded clone.

d_gene: TRBD2; j_gene: TRBJ2-3; abundance: .; v_gene: TRBV3-1; CDR3aa: CASCRVPGLAGGSTDTQYF; CDR3nt: TGTGCCAGCTGCCGCGTCCCGGGACTAGCGGGGGGGAGCACAGATACGCAGTATTTT
d_gene: TRBD1; j_gene: TRBJ1-6; abundance: few; v_gene: TRBV28; CDR3aa: CASRDVGDRGYSPLHF; CDR3nt: TGTGCCAGCAGGGACGTTGGAGACAGGGGCTATTCACCCCTCCACTTT
d_gene: .; j_gene: TRBJ1-2; abundance: .; v_gene: TRBV2; CDR3aa: CASSEPRLYGYTF; CDR3nt: TGTGCCAGCAGTGAACCACGGCTCTATGGCTACACCTTC
d_gene: .; j_gene: TRBJ2-1; abundance: .; v_gene: TRBV11-1; CDR3aa: CASSRLSSSYNEQFF; CDR3nt: TGTGCCAGCAGCCGGTTAAGTAGCTCCTACAATGAGCAGTTCTTC
d_gene: TRBD2; j_gene: TRBJ2-1; abundance: few; v_gene: TRBV12-3/TRBV12-4; CDR3aa: CASRLRTSGTEQFF; CDR3nt: TGTGCCAGCAGACTGCGGACTAGCGGGACTGAGCAGTTCTTC
d_gene: .; j_gene: TRBJ2-7; abundance: few; v_gene: TRBV7-2; CDR3aa: CASSFGRVSYEQYF; CDR3nt: TGTGCCAGCAGCTTTGGGCGTGTTTCGTACGAGCAGTACTTC
d_gene: .; j_gene: TRBJ2-5; abundance: few; v_gene: TRBV5-5; CDR3aa: CASSLIPSTGRETQYF; CDR3nt: TGTGCCAGCAGCTTGATCCCATCCACAGGGAGGGAGACCCAGTACTTC
d_gene: TRBD1; j_gene: TRBJ1-2; abundance: few; v_gene: TRBV6-2/TRBV6-3; CDR3aa: CASSGQENNYGYTF; CDR3nt: TGTGCCAGCAGCGGACAGGAGAACAACTATGGCTACACCTTC
d_gene: .; j_gene: TRBJ1-6; abundance: few; v_gene: TRBV28; CDR3aa: CASRITLAPLHF; CDR3nt: TGTGCCAGCAGGATAACGTTGGCACCCCTCCACTTT
d_gene: .; j_gene: TRBJ2-7; abundance: .; v_gene: TRBV25-1; CDR3aa: CGVPTGSSSYEQYF; CDR3nt: TGTGGGGTCCCCACAGGGTCGAGCTCCTACGAGCAGTACTTC
d_gene: .; j_gene: TRBJ2-2; abundance: few; v_gene: TRBV15; CDR3aa: CATSNPVGRITGELFF; CDR3nt: TGTGCCACCAGCAACCCTGTAGGGCGCATCACCGGGGAGCTGTTTTTT
d_gene: TRBD2; j_gene: TRBJ2-7; abundance: few; v_gene: TRBV20-1; CDR3aa: CSAREGRYEQYF; CDR3nt: TGCAGTGCGCGGGAGGGCCGGTACGAGCAGTACTTC
d_gene: TRBD2; j_gene: TRBJ2-7; abundance: few; v_gene: TRBV7-2; CDR3aa: CASSFSGEGYEQYF; CDR3nt: TGTGCCAGCAGCTTTAGCGGGGAAGGGTACGAGCAGTACTTC
d_gene: TRBD2; j_gene: TRBJ2-3; abundance: .; v_gene: TRBV20-1; CDR3aa: CSARRSGKDTQYF; CDR3nt: TGCAGTGCTAGACGGAGCGGGAAGGATACGCAGTATTTT
d_gene: .; j_gene: TRBJ2-5; abundance: .; v_gene: TRBV12-3/TRBV12-4; CDR3aa: CASSWLVQETQYF; CDR3nt: TGTGCCAGCAGTTGGTTGGTTCAAGAGACCCAGTACTTC
d_gene: .; j_gene: TRBJ2-4; abundance: .; v_gene: TRBV2; CDR3aa: CASSDNYPKNIQYF; CDR3nt: TGTGCCAGCAGTGACAACTACCCCAAAAACATTCAGTACTTC
d_gene: .; j_gene: TRBJ1-1; abundance: few; v_gene: TRBV12-3/TRBV12-4; CDR3aa: CASSLDRYTEAFF; CDR3nt: TGTGCCAGCAGCCTGGACCGATACACTGAAGCTTTCTTT
d_gene: .; j_gene: TRBJ2-1; abundance: .; v_gene: TRBV5-1; CDR3aa: CASSRNQDSALDNEQFF; CDR3nt: TGCGCCAGCAGCCGGAACCAGGACTCAGCTTTGGACAATGAGCAGTTCTTC
d_gene: .; j_gene: TRBJ2-7; abundance: many; v_gene: TRBV29-1; CDR3aa: CSVFTGSYEQYF; CDR3nt: TGCAGCGTTTTTACAGGATCCTACGAGCAGTACTTC
d_gene: TRBD1; j_gene: TRBJ1-4; abundance: .; v_gene: TRBV29-1; CDR3aa: CSAAAQGAYNEKLFF; CDR3nt: TGCAGCGCCGCGGCGCAGGGGGCGTATAATGAAAAACTGTTTTTT
d_gene: TRBD2; j_gene: TRBJ2-7; abundance: few; v_gene: TRBV5-1; CDR3aa: CASSTSTSGSYEQYF; CDR3nt: TGCGCCAGCAGCACCTCCACTAGCGGGAGCTACGAGCAGTACTTC
d_gene: .; j_gene: TRBJ2-1; abundance: .; v_gene: TRBV18; CDR3aa: CASSHYRASYNEQFF; CDR3nt: TGTGCCAGCTCACATTACAGAGCATCCTACAATGAGCAGTTCTTC
d_gene: TRBD2; j_gene: TRBJ2-7; abundance: .; v_gene: TRBV20-1; CDR3aa: CSVPTSGSYEQYF; CDR3nt: TGCAGTGTTCCGACTAGCGGGAGTTACGAGCAGTACTTC
d_gene: .; j_gene: TRBJ2-7; abundance: .; v_gene: TRBV20-1; CDR3aa: CSARQSFEQYF; CDR3nt: TGCAGTGCTAGACAGTCCTTCGAGCAGTACTTC
d_gene: .; j_gene: TRBJ2-4; abundance: few; v_gene: TRBV4-2; CDR3aa: CASSQAGHLAKNIQYF; CDR3nt: TGTGCCAGCAGCCAAGCTGGACACCTAGCCAAAAACATTCAGTACTTC
d_gene: TRBD2; j_gene: TRBJ2-2; abundance: many; v_gene: TRBV6-1; CDR3aa: CASRLGLAGTGELFF; CDR3nt: TGTGCCAGCAGACTGGGTCTAGCGGGAACCGGGGAGCTGTTTTTT
d_gene: TRBD2; j_gene: TRBJ2-7; abundance: .; v_gene: TRBV19; CDR3aa: CASSIAGTSGVYEQYF; CDR3nt: TGTGCCAGTAGTATAGCGGGGACTAGCGGAGTCTACGAGCAGTACTTC
d_gene: .; j_gene: TRBJ2-3; abundance: few; v_gene: TRBV6-1; CDR3aa: CASRVERGTDTQYF; CDR3nt: TGTGCCAGCAGGGTTGAAAGGGGCACAGATACGCAGTATTTT
d_gene: TRBD2; j_gene: TRBJ2-4; abundance: few; v_gene: TRBV20-1; CDR3aa: CSARRGGVAKNIQYF; CDR3nt: TGCAGTGCTAGGCGCGGGGGGGTAGCCAAAAACATTCAGTACTTC
d_gene: .; j_gene: TRBJ1-1; abundance: .; v_gene: TRBV6-2/TRBV6-3; CDR3aa: CASRNLQGRYTEAFF; CDR3nt: TGTGCCAGCAGAAACCTACAGGGCCGATACACTGAAGCTTTCTTT
d_gene: TRBD1; j_gene: TRBJ2-3; abundance: .; v_gene: TRBV5-4; CDR3aa: CASSKDRATFGTDTQYF; CDR3nt: TGTGCCAGCAGCAAGGACAGGGCTACTTTTGGCACAGATACGCAGTATTTT
d_gene: TRBD2; j_gene: TRBJ2-1; abundance: few; v_gene: TRBV2; CDR3aa: CASSPTSGNAFF; CDR3nt: TGTGCCAGCAGTCCGACTAGCGGGAACGCGTTCTTC
d_gene: .; j_gene: TRBJ2-1; abundance: many; v_gene: TRBV6-2/TRBV6-3; CDR3aa: CASSLGGFVDEQFF; CDR3nt: TGTGCCAGCAGCCTTGGGGGGTTTGTCGATGAGCAGTTCTTC
d_gene: TRBD1; j_gene: TRBJ2-4; abundance: few; v_gene: TRBV28; CDR3aa: CASSPRAWDRGEFNIQYF; CDR3nt: TGTGCCAGCAGTCCCCGGGCGTGGGACAGGGGAGAATTTAACATTCAGTACTTC
d_gene: TRBD1; j_gene: TRBJ1-2; abundance: .; v_gene: TRBV7-6; CDR3aa: CASSLPGTGCYGYTF; CDR3nt: TGTGCCAGCAGCTTACCCGGGACAGGGTGCTATGGCTACACCTTC
d_gene: .; j_gene: TRBJ2-7; abundance: few; v_gene: TRBV28; CDR3aa: CASLRIGLDEQYF; CDR3nt: TGTGCCAGTTTAAGGATCGGGTTGGACGAGCAGTACTTC
d_gene: TRBD2; j_gene: TRBJ2-5; abundance: few; v_gene: TRBV10-2; CDR3aa: CASGLAGVGGETQYF; CDR3nt: TGCGCCAGCGGACTAGCGGGAGTGGGGGGAGAGACCCAGTACTTC
d_gene: TRBD1; j_gene: TRBJ2-7; abundance: .; v_gene: TRBV10-3; CDR3aa: CVTGVGNEQYF; CDR3nt: TGTGTAACAGGGGTTGGGAACGAGCAGTACTTC
d_gene: .; j_gene: TRBJ2-1; abundance: few; v_gene: TRBV25-1; CDR3aa: CASSPLTGIDEQFF; CDR3nt: TGTGCCAGCAGTCCGCTTACAGGGATCGATGAGCAGTTCTTC
d_gene: .; j_gene: TRBJ1-1; abundance: .; v_gene: TRBV7-2; CDR3aa: CASSLAVWNTEAFF; CDR3nt: TGTGCCAGCAGCTTAGCGGTATGGAACACTGAAGCTTTCTTT
d_gene: TRBD2; j_gene: TRBJ2-6; abundance: few; v_gene: TRBV29-1; CDR3aa: CSVFGGRAVGDVLTF; CDR3nt: TGCAGCGTTTTCGGCGGGAGGGCAGTCGGCGACGTCCTGACTTTC
d_gene: TRBD2; j_gene: TRBJ2-1; abundance: few; v_gene: TRBV4-3; CDR3aa: CASSQGGAGNEQFF; CDR3nt: TGCGCCAGCAGCCAAGGCGGAGCGGGGAATGAGCAGTTCTTC
d_gene: TRBD2; j_gene: TRBJ2-3; abundance: few; v_gene: TRBV7-2; CDR3aa: CASSPGTILTDTQYF; CDR3nt: TGTGCCAGCAGCCCGGGGACTATTTTGACGGATACGCAGTATTTT
d_gene: .; j_gene: TRBJ1-6; abundance: many; v_gene: TRBV14; CDR3aa: CASSLVDSYNSPLHF; CDR3nt: TGTGCCAGCAGCCTGGTGGACAGCTATAATTCACCCCTCCACTTT
d_gene: TRBD2; j_gene: TRBJ2-1; abundance: few; v_gene: TRBV6-1; CDR3aa: CASTPTGRGYNEQFF; CDR3nt: TGTGCCAGCACCCCAACCGGGAGGGGCTACAATGAGCAGTTCTTC
d_gene: .; j_gene: TRBJ2-3; abundance: many; v_gene: TRBV30; CDR3aa: CAWSVQAHNTDTQYF; CDR3nt: TGTGCCTGGAGTGTACAGGCCCACAACACAGATACGCAGTATTTT
d_gene: .; j_gene: TRBJ2-2; abundance: .; v_gene: TRBV27; CDR3aa: CASSLRLGGELFF; CDR3nt: TGTGCCAGCAGTTTAAGACTAGGCGGGGAGCTGTTTTTT
d_gene: .; j_gene: TRBJ1-5; abundance: few; v_gene: TRBV7-6; CDR3aa: CASSLGYGVGQPQHF; CDR3nt: TGTGCCAGCAGCTTAGGGTATGGGGTTGGGCAGCCCCAGCATTTT
d_gene: .; j_gene: TRBJ2-3; abundance: .; v_gene: TRBV28; CDR3aa: CASSARQPSTDTQYF; CDR3nt: TGTGCCAGCAGTGCGAGACAGCCTAGCACAGATACGCAGTATTTT
d_gene: .; j_gene: TRBJ2-4; abundance: many; v_gene: TRBV20-1; CDR3aa: CSASQGMSNIQYF; CDR3nt: TGCAGTGCTTCTCAGGGGATGTCAAACATTCAGTACTTC
d_gene: TRBD1; j_gene: TRBJ1-2; abundance: few; v_gene: TRBV10-3; CDR3aa: CAISEGTGGGNGYTF; CDR3nt: TGTGCCATCAGTGAGGGGACAGGGGGCGGAAATGGCTACACCTTC
d_gene: .; j_gene: TRBJ2-3; abundance: few; v_gene: TRBV28; CDR3aa: CASSLSGRVGTDTQYF; CDR3nt: TGTGCCAGCAGTTTAAGCGGCAGGGTGGGCACAGATACGCAGTATTTT
d_gene: TRBD2; j_gene: TRBJ2-1; abundance: .; v_gene: TRBV5-5; CDR3aa: CASSAMLWTSGVNEQFF; CDR3nt: TGTGCCAGCAGCGCGATGCTCTGGACTAGCGGGGTCAATGAGCAGTTCTTC
d_gene: TRBD2; j_gene: TRBJ2-5; abundance: few; v_gene: TRBV7-2; CDR3aa: CASSARLAGFEETQYF; CDR3nt: TGTGCCAGCAGCGCCCGACTAGCGGGGTTTGAAGAGACCCAGTACTTC
d_gene: TRBD2; j_gene: TRBJ2-7; abundance: .; v_gene: TRBV29-1; CDR3aa: CSVGTSGYEQYF; CDR3nt: TGCAGCGTTGGGACTAGTGGGTACGAGCAGTACTTC
d_gene: TRBD2; j_gene: TRBJ2-3; abundance: .; v_gene: TRBV20-1; CDR3aa: CSAPPPGLAGNTDTQYF; CDR3nt: TGCAGTGCCCCACCTCCGGGACTAGCGGGTAACACAGATACGCAGTATTTT
d_gene: TRBD2; j_gene: TRBJ2-7; abundance: .; v_gene: TRBV4-3; CDR3aa: CASSQDVAGGPHEQYF; CDR3nt: TGCGCCAGCAGCCAAGATGTAGCGGGAGGGCCCCACGAGCAGTACTTC
d_gene: TRBD2; j_gene: TRBJ2-1; abundance: few; v_gene: TRBV20-1; CDR3aa: CSVGLAASQFF; CDR3nt: TGCAGTGTAGGTCTAGCGGCGAGTCAGTTCTTC